These 21 T cell receptor beta chains originate from one sample sequenced in a study of T-cell reconstitution after alpha-beta-depleted transplantation in children. The library targeted TCRbeta and was prepared with unique molecular identifiers. TCRdb re-derived calls from the PCR reads in MiXCR, one entry per CDR3 protein. The repertoire holds about 980,000 distinct CDR3 sequences, with less than 30% as singletons. Sequenced material: PBMCs, mostly from graft donor cells, taken 360 days after TCRalphabeta/CD19-depleted stem cell transplant. The source of these receptors is a boy under two years old who had a stem cell transplant for SCID, so the T cells may come from the graft donor.

The rearrangement links TRBV7-2 to TRBJ2-2; 10 nucleotides align to TRBD2. Losses at the gene ends were 5 bases for V and 6 bases for J; bases not matched to a gene: 6. The CDR3 covers 15 residues. Germline V gives CDR1 SGHTA, CDR2 FQGNSA. CDR3 nucleotide sequence: TGTGCCAGCAGCGTACTAGCGGGGTGGTCCGGGGAGCTGTTTTTT. Amino acid sequence: CASSVLAGWSGELFF.

This clonotype was seen only a few times. The chain joins TRBV6-2 or TRBV6-3 to TRBJ2-7, with D maybe TRBD1 (5 bases). This CDR3 comprises 15 residues. Germline V lookup: CDR1 MNHEY, CDR2 SVGEGT. Trimming took 3 bases from V and 0 from J, leaving 12 bases between them. The CDR3 reads CASSYSDTSSYEQYF. As DNA, the CDR3 is TGTGCCAGCAGTTATTCGGACACCAGCTCCTACGAGCAGTACTTC.

The chain couples TRBV20-1 to TRBJ2-2, with TRBD2 matching over 7 bases. The CDR3 is 15 residues long. Losses at the gene ends were 0 bases for V and 6 bases for J; bases not matched to a gene: 7. Germline CDR1 DFQATT, CDR2 SNEGSKA (reference sequence). The CDR3 sequence: CSARDRGEGSGELFF. The CDR3 region has the DNA TGCAGTGCTAGAGATCGGGGGGAGGGGTCCGGGGAGCTGTTTTTT.

V usage is TRBV29-1 and J usage is TRBJ1-2, with D uncertain. V was pared by 5 bases and J by 6 bases, with 16 bases between. This CDR3 has 13 residues. CDR1 and CDR2 (germline): SQVTM, ANQGSEA. CDR3 residues: CSVRGYKNDGYTF. Here the CDR3 DNA reads TGCAGCGTTCGGGGTTATAAGAACGATGGCTACACCTTC.

The rearrangement uses TRBV10-3 and TRBJ1-1; 8 nucleotides align to TRBD1. The V segment lost 6 bases and the J segment 10 bases; nucleotides outside the gene matches: 10. CDR1 is ENHRY and CDR2 is SYGVKD in the germline V gene. CDR3 length equals 13 residues. The CDR3, as DNA: TGTGCCATCAGAGAGGGACAGGTACTGGTAGCTTTCTTT. This encodes CAIREGQVLVAFF.

Only a few counts were recorded for this clonotype. The CDR3 nucleotides are TGTGCCAGCAGCTTGGTAGACCGCGGGGGGGCCCATGAGCAGTTCTTC. It specifies CASSLVDRGGAHEQFF. J is TRBJ2-1 and V is TRBV5-6; 9 bases line up with TRBD2. Trimming removed 0 bases from V and 8 bases from J; junction bases left unmatched: 9. Germline V lookup: CDR1 SGHDT, CDR2 YYEEEE. The CDR3 is 16 residues long.

The chain links TRBV6-2 or TRBV6-3 to TRBJ2-1; no clear D gene. The germline V and J ends were trimmed by 0 bases and 3 bases, with 9 bases remaining between them. The CDR3 runs to 15 residues. The germline V gene has CDR1 MNHEY and CDR2 SVGEGT. Written as DNA, the CDR3 is TGTGCCAGCAGTTACTCCCTACCCTTCTACAATGAGCAGTTCTTC. It translates to CASSYSLPFYNEQFF.

A few counts support this clonotype. V usage is TRBV20-1 and J usage is TRBJ2-2; D ambiguous. Trimming took 4 bases from V and 0 from J, leaving 6 bases between them. The CDR3 sequence is 13 residues long. Germline V gives CDR1 DFQATT, CDR2 SNEGSKA (reference sequence). The CDR3 here is CSAMPTNTGELFF. For the CDR3, the DNA is TGCAGTGCTATGCCTACGAACACCGGGGAGCTGTTTTTT.

This clonotype was found a few times. The genes are TRBV7-9 and TRBJ1-3; D remains ambiguous. Germline CDR1 is SEHNR and CDR2 is FQNEAQ (reference sequence). V lost 2 bases and J 0 bases, leaving 11 bases between the germline ends. This CDR3 spans 16 amino acids. As DNA, the CDR3 is TGTGCCAGCAGCTTATTCCAGCGGAGCTCTGGAAACACCATATATTTT. This codes for CASSLFQRSSGNTIYF. Drawing the rest from reference TRBV7-9 and TRBJ1-3, the complete variable domain is DTGVSQNPRHKITKRGQNVTFRCDPISEHNRLYWYRQTLGQGPEFLTYFQNEAQLEKSRLLSDRFSAERPKGSFSTLEIQRTEQGDSAMYLCASSLFQRSSGNTIYFGEGSWLTVV.

This clonotype has just a few counts. The chain links TRBV20-1 to TRBJ2-7; D is uncertain. CDR1 is DFQATT and CDR2 is SNEGSKA in the germline V gene (reference sequence). V dropped 5 bases and J dropped 0 bases, with 11 bases sitting between them. The CDR3 is made up of 13 amino acids. CDR3 in amino acids: CSAPGSTSYEQYF. CDR3 nucleotide sequence: TGCAGTGCTCCCGGATCGACCTCCTACGAGCAGTACTTC.

This clonotype was seen once. The CDR3 here is CASSLGSTTQETQYF. The CDR3 DNA sequence: TGCGCCAGCAGCTTGGGGTCGACTACCCAAGAGACCCAGTACTTC. J is TRBJ2-5 and V is TRBV5-1; the D gene is possibly TRBD2 (5 bases). CDR3 length: 15 amino acids. Germline CDR1 reads SGHRS; CDR2 reads YFSETQ. V was cut by 0 bases and J by 1 base, with 10 bases left in between.

V gene TRBV5-1 combines with J gene TRBJ1-5; the D is unclear. Germline V gene lookup returns CDR1 SGHRS and CDR2 YFSETQ. This CDR3 region has 16 residues. Trimming pared 4 bases from V and 1 base from J, leaving 15 bases between. CDR3 residues: CASSPIPAGSNQPQHF. As DNA, the CDR3 is TGCGCCAGCAGCCCGATCCCGGCGGGGAGCAATCAGCCCCAGCATTTT. Together with reference TRBV5-1 and TRBJ1-5, the CDR3 gives the full variable domain: KAGVTQTPRYLIKTRGQQVTLSCSPISGHRSVSWYQQTPGQGLQFLFEYFSETQRNKGNFPGRFSGRQFSNSRSEMNVSTLELGDSALYLCASSPIPAGSNQPQHFGDGTRLSIL.

V usage is TRBV5-1 and J usage is TRBJ2-7; D is perhaps TRBD2 (6 bases). The length of the CDR3 is 14 residues. CDR1 is SGHRS and CDR2 is YFSETQ in the germline V gene. V was shortened by 7 bases and J by 2 bases, with 16 bases between the two germline ends. The CDR3 sequence is CASAPRDSAYEQYF. For the CDR3, the DNA is TGCGCCAGCGCCCCCCGGGACTCCGCCTACGAGCAGTACTTC.

This clonotype has just a few counts. This chain uses TRBV12-3 or TRBV12-4 with TRBJ2-5; TRBD1 matches 9 bases. CDR3 length: 15 amino acids. After removal of 5 bases from V and 0 bases from J, the junction contained 4 bases not matched to a gene. The CDR3 sequence: CASSPGDRDQETQYF. The CDR3 DNA sequence: TGTGCCAGCAGTCCAGGGGACAGGGACCAAGAGACCCAGTACTTC.

A remark on this clonotype: A read error may be the cause here, since a much bigger clone is one base away. The chain is built from TRBV29-1 and TRBJ2-7, with 7 nucleotides matching TRBD1. The CDR3 loop spans 14 amino acids. Germline lookup yields CDR1 SQVTM and CDR2 ANQGSEA. V trimming: 3 bases; J trimming: 3 bases; junction bases outside the gene matches: 8. The chain's CDR3 is CSVEVPGQFYEQYF. The CDR3 bases are TGCAGCGTTGAGGTCCCGGGACAGTTCTACGAGCAGTACTTC.

The chain employs TRBV5-1 and TRBJ2-2; D gene unclear. The CDR3 runs 13 residues. V shed 5 bases and J shed 5 bases, with 10 bases lying between them. CDR1 SGHRS and CDR2 YFSETQ come from the germline V gene. DNA of the CDR3: TGCGCCAGCAGTTCGATTGGGACCGGGGAGCTGTTTTTT. It is translated as CASSSIGTGELFF.

The chain employs TRBV12-3 or TRBV12-4 and TRBJ2-7; 8 bases agree with TRBD1. Germline trimming cut 5 bases from V and 7 bases from J; bases unmatched to any gene: 10. This CDR3 is 14 amino acids long. Written as DNA, the CDR3 is TGTGCCAGCAGTCCGGCGGGACAGGAGCATGAGCAGTACTTC. This translates into CASSPAGQEHEQYF.

The rearrangement links TRBV7-9 to TRBJ2-5, with D possibly being TRBD1 or TRBD2 (5 bases each). Looked up from germline, CDR1 is SEHNR and CDR2 is FQNEAQ (reference sequence). V shed 1 base and J shed 5 bases, with 14 bases lying between them. The CDR3 is 15 residues long. The CDR3 loop is CASSLGVGEGETQYF. As DNA, the CDR3 is TGTGCCAGCAGCTTAGGAGTCGGAGAGGGGGAGACCCAGTACTTC.

The V call is TRBV5-6, the J call TRBJ2-1; TRBD2 matches 12 bases. Germline CDR1 reads SGHDT; CDR2 reads YYEEEE. The CDR3 runs to 17 residues. Losses at the gene ends were 1 base for V and 8 bases for J; bases not matched to a gene: 10. CDR3 residues: CASSLLSLAGGLDEQFF. The CDR3 nucleotides are TGTGCCAGCAGCTTGTTGTCCCTAGCGGGGGGGCTGGATGAGCAGTTCTTC.

The rearrangement joins TRBV13 to TRBJ2-5, with D perhaps TRBD1 (6 bases). From germline, CDR1 is PRHDT and CDR2 FYEKMQ (reference sequence). With 5 bases removed from V and 3 bases from J, the gap between germline ends came to 16 bases. This CDR3 is built from 15 residues. This CDR3 is CASSAGRDNEETQYF. The CDR3 DNA reads TGTGCCAGCAGCGCCGGTCGGGACAACGAAGAGACCCAGTACTTC.

This clonotype was picked up a small number of times. The chain recombines TRBV20-1 with TRBJ2-4; 9 positions match TRBD1. Per the germline V gene, CDR1 is DFQATT and CDR2 is SNEGSKA (reference sequence). V lost 8 bases, J lost 1 base, and 9 bases stayed unmatched. The length of the CDR3 is 15 residues. The CDR3 bases are TGCAGTCCCGGAAACAGGGGGCTTGCCAAAAACATTCAGTACTTC. Residues: CSPGNRGLAKNIQYF.